These 5 T cell receptor beta chains share one sample of origin, sequenced in a study of shared clonotypes between healthy human individuals. Sequenced by immunoSEQ multiplex PCR; TCRdb stores in-frame clones only, minus some. The data show about a million clones, 70% to 80% seen once. Sequenced: memory CD4+ T cells from PBMCs. Subset: CD45RA-negative fraction. Source of these receptors: a man between 18 and 29 years old in good health. Some clones in this sample may be carry-over from other donors' samples.

J is TRBJ2-2 and V is TRBV30, with 11 bases matching TRBD2. Germline V gene data show CDR1 as GTSNPN and CDR2 as SVGIG (reference sequence). The CDR3 runs to 15 residues. Trimming at V came to 3 bases and at J to 3 bases, leaving 3 bases not matched to a gene. CDR3 in DNA: TGTGCCTGGAGCTATAGCGGGAGGGACACCGGGGAGCTGTTTTTT. Translated, it gives CAWSYSGRDTGELFF.

The chain is built from TRBV6-5 and TRBJ1-3; 7 bases are a match to TRBD1. The CDR3 has 15 amino acids. With V trimmed by 5 bases and J by 2 bases, 6 bases remained unmatched. Per the germline V gene, CDR1 is MNHEY and CDR2 is SVGAGI. This chain's CDR3 is CASSPWGQTGNTIYF. The CDR3 bases are TGTGCCAGCAGTCCTTGGGGACAGACTGGAAACACCATATATTTT.

The chain has TRBV11-2 and TRBJ2-7; D remains unclear. The CDR3 extends over 14 amino acids. V shed 5 bases and J shed 2 bases, with 13 bases lying between them. The germline V gene has CDR1 SGHAT and CDR2 FQNNGV. The CDR3 reads CASSLAAVAYEQYF. CDR3 nucleotides: TGTGCCAGCAGCCTCGCGGCGGTGGCCTACGAGCAGTACTTC.

This rearrangement joins TRBV19 to TRBJ2-1; TRBD1 matches at 7 bases. V gave up 6 bases and J gave up 4 bases; unmatched junction bases: 6. The CDR3 contains 14 residues. Germline lookup yields CDR1 LNHDA and CDR2 SQIVND (reference sequence). CDR3: CASSRDRRYNEQFF. The CDR3 DNA reads as TGTGCCAGTAGCCGGGACAGACGTTACAATGAGCAGTTCTTC.

V gene TRBV28 combines with J gene TRBJ1-2, with D tentatively TRBD1 (5 bases). V gave up 4 bases and J gave up 4 bases, with 16 bases separating them. Germline CDR1 and CDR2: MDHEN and SYDVKM. The CDR3 covers 15 residues. In DNA, the CDR3 is TGTGCCAGCAGTTCCCCTCGGGCGGGACCCTATGGCTACACCTTC. Translation gives CASSSPRAGPYGYTF.